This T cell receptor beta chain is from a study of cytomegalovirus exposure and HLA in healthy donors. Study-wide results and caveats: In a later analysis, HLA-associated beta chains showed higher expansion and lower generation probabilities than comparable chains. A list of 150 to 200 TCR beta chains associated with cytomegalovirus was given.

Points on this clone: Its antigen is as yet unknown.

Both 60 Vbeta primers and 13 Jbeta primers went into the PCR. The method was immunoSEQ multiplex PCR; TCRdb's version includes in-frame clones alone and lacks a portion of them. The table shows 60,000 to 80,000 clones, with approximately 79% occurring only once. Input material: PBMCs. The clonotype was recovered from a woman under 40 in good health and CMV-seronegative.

In DNA, the CDR3 is TGTGCCGGCCAAACAGGGGAAGGCGAAAAACTGTTTTTT. Translated, it gives CAGQTGEGEKLFF. The chain joins TRBV30 to TRBJ1-4; 7 bases map to TRBD1. This CDR3 has 13 residues. Losses at the gene ends were 8 bases for V and 8 bases for J; bases not matched to a gene: 11. Germline CDR1 GTSNPN, CDR2 SVGIG (reference sequence).